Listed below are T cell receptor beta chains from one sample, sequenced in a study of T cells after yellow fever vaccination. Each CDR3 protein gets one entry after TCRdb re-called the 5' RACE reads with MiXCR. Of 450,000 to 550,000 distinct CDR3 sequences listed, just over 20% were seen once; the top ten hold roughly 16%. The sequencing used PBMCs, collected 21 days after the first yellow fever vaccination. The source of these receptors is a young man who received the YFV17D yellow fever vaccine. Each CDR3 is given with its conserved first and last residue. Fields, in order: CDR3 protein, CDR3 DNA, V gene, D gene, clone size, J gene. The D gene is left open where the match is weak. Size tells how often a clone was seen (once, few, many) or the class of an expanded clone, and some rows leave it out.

CSASTTGTDYSGYTF,TGCAGTGCTTCAACTACCGGGACGGATTACTCTGGCTACACCTTC,TRBV20-1,-,-,TRBJ1-2
CASSKAGAGGRNEQFF,TGTGCCAGCAGCAAGGCCGGGGCGGGGGGTCGGAATGAGCAGTTCTTC,TRBV6-1,TRBD2,few,TRBJ2-1
CSARESSGYTDTQYF,TGCAGTGCTAGGGAATCCAGCGGATACACAGATACGCAGTATTTT,TRBV20-1,-,-,TRBJ2-3
CASSEEAGVQDTQYF,TGTGCCAGCAGTGAAGAGGCAGGGGTCCAAGATACGCAGTATTTT,TRBV2,-,few,TRBJ2-3
CASSFVLAGGTDTQYF,TGTGCCAGCAGCTTTGTTCTAGCGGGGGGAACAGATACGCAGTATTTT,TRBV7-2,TRBD2,-,TRBJ2-3
CASVPLRQGVAKNIQYF,TGTGCCAGCGTCCCACTGAGACAGGGGGTAGCCAAAAACATTCAGTACTTC,TRBV2,TRBD1,few,TRBJ2-4
CASSSRTSGNYEQYF,TGTGCCAGCAGTTCCCGAACTAGCGGCAACTACGAGCAGTACTTC,TRBV6-5,TRBD2,-,TRBJ2-7
CASSYDRGGREQYF,TGTGCCAGCAGTTACGACCGGGGCGGTCGCGAGCAGTACTTC,TRBV6-2/TRBV6-3,-,once,TRBJ2-7
CASSQGQGPGELFF,TGTGCCAGCAGCCAAGGTCAGGGGCCCGGGGAGCTGTTTTTT,TRBV3-1,-,few,TRBJ2-2
CASSRPGQGKNEQFF,TGTGCCAGCAGCCGGCCGGGACAGGGTAAAAATGAGCAGTTCTTC,TRBV6-1,TRBD1,-,TRBJ2-1
CASSVGGVLTTAPTDTQYF,TGTGCCAGCAGCGTAGGAGGAGTTTTGACCACAGCGCCCACAGATACGCAGTATTTT,TRBV9,-,-,TRBJ2-3
CASSQGPQGPDTQYF,TGCGCCAGCAGCCAAGGTCCGCAGGGGCCCGATACGCAGTATTTT,TRBV4-3,-,few,TRBJ2-3
CASSHSRGNYGYTF,TGTGCCAGCAGCCATAGCAGGGGTAACTATGGCTACACCTTC,TRBV5-5,-,few,TRBJ1-2
CASSLDPGPHYEQYF,TGTGCCAGCAGCTTAGATCCTGGGCCCCATTACGAGCAGTACTTC,TRBV11-2,-,many,TRBJ2-7
CASSLGDPNEQFF,TGTGCCAGCAGCTTAGGCGATCCGAATGAGCAGTTCTTC,TRBV7-7,-,many,TRBJ2-1
CASSLAMRAEQFF,TGTGCCAGCAGCTTAGCGATGCGGGCGGAGCAGTTCTTC,TRBV7-9,-,many,TRBJ2-1
CASIKGLAGETQYF,TGTGCCAGCATCAAAGGACTAGCCGGGGAGACCCAGTACTTC,TRBV6-2/TRBV6-3,TRBD2,few,TRBJ2-5
CASSFSGGEETQYF,TGTGCCAGCAGTTTTAGCGGGGGGGAAGAGACCCAGTACTTC,TRBV12-3/TRBV12-4,TRBD2,many,TRBJ2-5
CASSPRGPGNEQFF,TGTGCCAGCAGTCCTCGTGGACCTGGCAATGAGCAGTTCTTC,TRBV6-2/TRBV6-3,-,-,TRBJ2-1
CASGPGQGPKNEQFF,TGTGCTAGTGGTCCCGGACAGGGGCCGAAGAATGAGCAGTTCTTC,TRBV12-5,TRBD1,-,TRBJ2-1
CASRTLGNEQFF,TGTGCCAGCAGGACCCTAGGGAATGAGCAGTTCTTC,TRBV6-5,-,many,TRBJ2-1
CASSLSSDSEQFF,TGTGCCAGCAGCTTATCCTCCGACAGTGAGCAGTTCTTC,TRBV7-9,-,few,TRBJ2-1
CASSSGAEAHYGYTF,TGTGCCAGTAGCAGCGGCGCGGAGGCGCACTATGGCTACACCTTC,TRBV19,-,-,TRBJ1-2
CASSRDRATGELFF,TGTGCCAGCAGCAGGGACAGGGCCACCGGGGAGCTGTTTTTT,TRBV2,TRBD1,few,TRBJ2-2
CASSQVRWRGVLNEQFF,TGCGCCAGCAGCCAAGTTCGGTGGCGGGGGGTCCTCAATGAGCAGTTCTTC,TRBV4-1,TRBD2,-,TRBJ2-1
CASSGTGGVYGEQFF,TGTGCCAGCAGCGGTACAGGGGGCGTTTACGGTGAGCAGTTCTTC,TRBV9,TRBD1,-,TRBJ2-1
CATSSKGGQGSYNEQFF,TGTGCCACCAGCTCCAAGGGGGGACAGGGCTCCTACAATGAGCAGTTCTTC,TRBV15,TRBD1,many,TRBJ2-1
CSAHAGSTYEQYF,TGCAGTGCTCACGCCGGCAGCACCTACGAGCAGTACTTC,TRBV20-1,-,few,TRBJ2-7
CASSGGGSTTRANVLTF,TGTGCCAGCAGTGGGGGGGGATCCACGACGCGGGCCAACGTCCTGACTTTC,TRBV12-3/TRBV12-4,TRBD2,few,TRBJ2-6
CASSLAIYGGAGDEQFF,TGTGCCAGCAGCTTGGCAATTTACGGGGGGGCCGGGGATGAGCAGTTCTTC,TRBV5-4,TRBD2,-,TRBJ2-1
CASSLGTSNYGYTF,TGTGCCAGCAGCTTAGGGACATCTAACTATGGCTACACCTTC,TRBV7-9,-,-,TRBJ1-2
CSAQTGRGPGEQFF,TGCAGTGCCCAGACAGGAAGAGGGCCAGGTGAGCAGTTCTTC,TRBV20-1,-,few,TRBJ2-1
CASSLWGRANYGYTF,TGTGCCAGCAGCTTATGGGGGAGAGCTAACTATGGCTACACCTTC,TRBV12-3/TRBV12-4,-,-,TRBJ1-2
CSASGGDSTDTQYF,TGCAGTGCTAGTGGCGGGGATAGCACAGATACGCAGTATTTT,TRBV20-1,-,-,TRBJ2-3
CASSSSTGEKLFF,TGTGCCAGCAGCTCGTCGACAGGGGAAAAACTGTTTTTT,TRBV7-7,TRBD1,-,TRBJ1-4
CASNRGTGELFF,TGTGCCAGCAATAGGGGCACCGGGGAGCTGTTTTTT,TRBV12-3/TRBV12-4,-,many,TRBJ2-2
CSAKQGAGTEAFF,TGCAGTGCGAAACAGGGGGCCGGGACTGAAGCTTTCTTT,TRBV20-1,TRBD1,-,TRBJ1-1
CATSDPGGSYGYTF,TGTGCCACCAGTGATCCGGGGGGCTCCTATGGCTACACCTTC,TRBV24-1,-,few,TRBJ1-2
CSARDRSLNEQFF,TGCAGTGCTAGAGATCGCAGTCTCAATGAGCAGTTCTTC,TRBV20-1,-,once,TRBJ2-1
CARGFYNSPLHF,TGCGCCCGGGGCTTCTATAATTCACCCCTCCACTTT,TRBV20-1,-,-,TRBJ1-6
CASSQRTSYNEQFF,TGTGCCAGCAGCCAAAGGACTAGCTACAATGAGCAGTTCTTC,TRBV3-1,TRBD2,many,TRBJ2-1
CASSSGPSETQYF,TGTGCCAGCAGCTCCGGGCCCTCAGAGACCCAGTACTTC,TRBV12-3/TRBV12-4,-,-,TRBJ2-5
CASVSGERGTDTQYF,TGTGCCAGCGTGTCGGGGGAGAGGGGCACAGATACGCAGTATTTT,TRBV12-3/TRBV12-4,-,many,TRBJ2-3
CSVGGQAEAFF,TGCAGCGTTGGAGGGCAGGCTGAAGCTTTCTTT,TRBV29-1,-,-,TRBJ1-1
CASRTGGAKNIQYF,TGTGCCAGCAGGACAGGGGGTGCCAAAAACATTCAGTACTTC,TRBV28,TRBD1,-,TRBJ2-4
CASSYAQGAGNEQFF,TGTGCCAGCAGTTACGCACAGGGGGCTGGAAATGAGCAGTTCTTC,TRBV6-5,TRBD1,-,TRBJ2-1
CASRSRGAGNYQPQHF,TGTGCCAGCAGATCAAGGGGGGCAGGGAATTATCAGCCCCAGCATTTT,TRBV12-3/TRBV12-4,-,few,TRBJ1-5
CAISPGQTFISGANVLTF,TGTGCCATCAGTCCGGGACAGACTTTTATCTCTGGGGCCAACGTCCTGACTTTC,TRBV10-3,TRBD1,-,TRBJ2-6
CASSQPTIAGESDEQFF,TGTGCCAGCAGCCAACCTACGATAGCGGGTGAATCGGATGAGCAGTTCTTC,TRBV3-1,TRBD2,-,TRBJ2-1
CASSVGGYDTEAFF,TGTGCCAGCAGCGTAGGAGGCTATGACACTGAAGCTTTCTTT,TRBV9,-,-,TRBJ1-1
CASSLAPTGNTGELFF,TGTGCCAGCAGCTTGGCCCCGACGGGGAACACCGGGGAGCTGTTTTTT,TRBV7-2,-,few,TRBJ2-2
CASSPDRGRETQYF,TGTGCCAGCAGTCCAGACAGGGGACGAGAGACCCAGTACTTC,TRBV6-1,TRBD1,few,TRBJ2-5